Below, 18 T cell receptor beta chains from the same sample are listed, as sequenced in a study of blood T cell repertoires in COVID-19. The repertoire was sequenced with immunoSEQ multiplex PCR; TCRdb's copy has only in-frame clones and lacks some. The table has 55,000 to 80,000 clones, more than 70% seen once. The material sequenced was peripheral blood. The receptor source for this set is a man aged 50 to 60 with active COVID-19.

The chain uses TRBV5-5 and TRBJ2-7; 8 bases are shared with TRBD2. J gave up 4 bases and V 0 bases, and 9 bases lay outside the gene matches. Germline values: CDR1 SGHKS, CDR2 YYEKEE (reference sequence). The length of the CDR3 is 16 residues. The CDR3 region has the DNA TGTGCCAGCAGCTTGGGTATCGGGACTAGTTCGTACGAGCAGTACTTC. It encodes CASSLGIGTSSYEQYF.

The chain couples TRBV6-5 to TRBJ1-3; 8 nucleotides agree with TRBD1. The CDR3 runs to 14 residues. Germline loops: CDR1 MNHEY, CDR2 SVGAGI. Trimming cost V 6 bases and J 3 bases; bases outside gene matches: 4. The CDR3 loop reads CASSRDRGGNTIYF. The CDR3 nucleotides are TGTGCCAGCAGCCGTGACAGGGGTGGAAACACCATATATTTT.

The V gene is TRBV9, the J gene TRBJ1-2, with 8 bases lining up with TRBD1. After removal of 4 bases from V and 5 bases from J, the junction contained 4 bases not matched to a gene. CDR1 SGDLS and CDR2 YYNGEE come from the germline V gene. This CDR3 spans 13 amino acids. CDR3 nucleotide sequence: TGTGCCAGCAGCCCGGGACAGGCGTATGGCTACACCTTC. Encoded protein: CASSPGQAYGYTF.

This clone was picked up one time. At one boundary the junction diverges from the germline segment, which might be a read error. The V gene is TRBV5-1, the J gene TRBJ1-5; tentatively, D is TRBD1 (5 bases). Germline V gene data show CDR1 as SGHRS and CDR2 as YFSETQ. The CDR3 is made up of 16 amino acids. The CDR3 is CARSLAGGDRGQPQHF. The CDR3 nucleotides read TGCGCCCGCAGCTTGGCCGGGGGGGATAGGGGACAGCCCCAGCATTTT. Full variable domain (missing parts from reference TRBV5-1 and TRBJ1-5): KAGVTQTPRYLIKTRGQQVTLSCSPISGHRSVSWYQQTPGQGLQFLFEYFSETQRNKGNFPGRFSGRQFSNSRSEMNVSTLELGDSALYLCARSLAGGDRGQPQHFGDGTRLSIL.

The genes are TRBV30 and TRBJ2-1; 13 bases line up with TRBD2. V lost 0 bases and J lost 10; bases outside the gene matches: 3. CDR1 is GTSNPN and CDR2 is SVGIG in the germline V gene (reference sequence). CDR3 length: 14 amino acids. The DNA of the CDR3 is TGTGCCTGGAGTGTGGGACTAGCGGGAAAGGAGCAGTTCTTC. Its protein is CAWSVGLAGKEQFF.

The J gene is TRBJ1-5, the V gene TRBV9; no reliable D call. The CDR3 has 13 amino acids. Trimming removed 3 bases from V and 0 bases from J, with 4 bases in between. Germline lookup yields CDR1 SGDLS and CDR2 YYNGEE. The CDR3 region has the DNA TGTGCCAGCAGCGGCGGTAGCAATCAGCCCCAGCATTTT. The encoded protein is CASSGGSNQPQHF.

The gene calls are TRBV7-9 and TRBJ2-1; 8 nucleotides agree with TRBD2. J gave up 9 bases and V 4 bases, and 20 bases lay outside the gene matches. The length of the CDR3 is 18 residues. The V gene's germline CDR1 is SEHNR and CDR2 FQNEAQ (reference sequence). CDR3 protein: CASSSGRFFAGGQAEQFF. CDR3 sequence (DNA): TGTGCCAGCAGCTCCGGTCGGTTCTTTGCGGGGGGCCAGGCTGAGCAGTTCTTC.

This chain joins TRBV21-1 and TRBJ1-1; TRBD1 is the table's D call and was not checked against the DNA. TRBV21-1 is labeled a pseudogene. The CDR3 consists of 15 residues. The CDR3 protein is CASSPSGDRVPEAFF. Written as DNA, the CDR3 is TGTGCCAGCAGCCCCTCCGGGGACAGGGTCCCTGAAGCTTTCTTT.

The chain uses TRBV28 and TRBJ2-3; weak D call: TRBD1 (6 bases). Germline loops: CDR1 MDHEN, CDR2 SYDVKM. The germline V and J ends were trimmed by 6 bases and 0 bases, with 10 bases remaining between them. The CDR3 length is 14 residues. The CDR3 DNA reads as TGTGCCAGCAGCTCCGGACAGAGCACAGATACGCAGTATTTT. Its protein product is CASSSGQSTDTQYF. Looking up the rest from reference TRBV28 and TRBJ2-3 gives the full variable domain: DVKVTQSSRYLVKRTGEKVFLECVQDMDHENMFWYRQDPGLGLRLIYFSYDVKMKEKGDIPEGYSVSREKKERFSLILESASTNQTSMYLCASSSGQSTDTQYFGPGTRLTVL.

CDR3: CASSLSVLEKLFF. The CDR3 bases are TGTGCCAGCAGCTTATCCGTCCTTGAAAAACTGTTTTTT. V is TRBV7-2 and J is TRBJ1-4, with D hard to call. CDR3 length: 13 residues. V lost 2 bases and J 7 bases, leaving 8 bases between the germline ends. CDR1 SGHTA and CDR2 FQGNSA come from the germline V gene.

This clone has a handful of counts. The V call is TRBV4-1, the J call TRBJ1-5, with D possibly being TRBD1 (6 bases). CDR1 MGHRA and CDR2 YSYEKL come from the germline V gene. The V and J ends lost 3 bases and 4 bases respectively, with 16 bases between them. CDR3 length equals 16 residues. CDR3 amino acids: CASSHQSRGGNQPQHF. The CDR3 DNA reads TGCGCCAGCAGCCACCAAAGCCGAGGGGGTAATCAGCCCCAGCATTTT.

The chain combines TRBV30 with TRBJ2-1; D call uncertain. Trimming removed 0 bases at V and 8 bases at J, with 14 bases between. Germline V gene data show CDR1 as GTSNPN and CDR2 as SVGIG (reference sequence). The CDR3 is 14 residues long. DNA of the CDR3: TGTGCCTGGAGTGTTTGGCGGAAAGAGGATGAGCAGTTCTTC. It codes for CAWSVWRKEDEQFF. Filled out from reference TRBV30 and TRBJ2-1, the complete variable domain reads SQTIHQWPATLVQPVGSPLSLECTVEGTSNPNLYWYRQAAGRGLQLLFYSVGIGQISSEVPQNLSASRPQDRQFILSSKKLLLSDSGFYLCAWSVWRKEDEQFFGPGTRLTVL.

CDR3 DNA sequence: TGCGCCAGCAGCCAAGTCCAGGTTGGTACTGAAGCTTTCTTT. Protein sequence: CASSQVQVGTEAFF. The V call is TRBV4-1, the J call TRBJ1-1, with no clear D. The CDR3 is made up of 14 amino acids. Trimming removed 1 base at V and 5 bases at J, with 11 bases between. Germline CDR1 reads MGHRA; CDR2 reads YSYEKL.

The rearrangement links TRBV7-2 to TRBJ2-3; 11 nucleotides align to TRBD2. The CDR3 consists of 16 residues. Germline-derived CDR1 and CDR2 are SGHTA and FQGNSA. V was clipped by 0 bases and J by 4 bases; unmatched bases: 3. CDR3 protein: CASSLAGTSGPDTQYF. CDR3 nucleotides: TGTGCCAGCAGCTTAGCGGGGACTAGCGGTCCAGATACGCAGTATTTT.

The V call is TRBV11-1, the J call TRBJ2-4; possibly TRBD1 for D (6 bases). CDR3 size: 15 residues. V was clipped by 5 bases and J by 0 bases, with 11 bases between them. Germline CDR1 SGHAT, CDR2 FQDESV (reference sequence). CDR3 sequence (DNA): TGTGCCAGCAGCCCAGGACAGTTAGCCAAAAACATTCAGTACTTC. It encodes CASSPGQLAKNIQYF.

The genes are TRBV4-2 and TRBJ2-1, with 9 bases that match TRBD2. Trimming cost V 1 base and J 2 bases; bases outside gene matches: 6. The CDR3 runs 17 residues. CDR1 and CDR2 from the germline V gene are LGHNA and YNFKEQ. CDR3 sequence: CASSQGGGARTYNEQFF. DNA for the CDR3: TGTGCCAGCAGCCAAGGCGGGGGGGCGCGGACCTACAATGAGCAGTTCTTC.

This chain joins TRBV18 and TRBJ2-7; 8 bases are shared with TRBD2. CDR3 length: 14 amino acids. The J segment lost 5 bases and the V segment lost 9 bases, leaving 12 bases of the junction unmatched. CDR1 and CDR2 from the germline V gene are KGHSH and LQKENI. The DNA for the CDR3 is TGTGCCAGTAAAAGCGGGAGATCGAATAACGAGCAGTACTTC. This sequence encodes CASKSGRSNNEQYF. The variable domain in full, with the rest retrieved from reference TRBV18 and TRBJ2-7, is NAGVMQNPRHLVRRRGQEARLRCSPMKGHSHVYWYRQLPEEGLKFMVYLQKENIIDESGMPKERFSAEFPKEGPSILRIQQVVRGDSAAYFCASKSGRSNNEQYFGPGTRLTVT.

The chain recombines TRBV7-9 with TRBJ2-7; 7 bases align to TRBD1. The CDR3 runs 14 residues. Germline V lookup: CDR1 SEHNR, CDR2 FQNEAQ (reference sequence). V shed 5 bases and J 0 bases; nucleotides not matched to a gene: 4. The CDR3 DNA reads TGTGCCAGCAGCCCGGGACAGACCTCCTACGAGCAGTACTTC. Its protein product is CASSPGQTSYEQYF.